This T cell receptor beta chain was recorded in a study of cytomegalovirus exposure and HLA in healthy donors (dated by TCRdb to between 2016 and 2019). Study-level background: According to an earlier analysis of a few hundred of the donors, some 180 million T cells yielded 117 million unique TCR beta sequences and about 300 Gb of sequence data. Roughly 300 gigabases of sequencing data and tens of millions of unique TCR sequences were included in an early release covering roughly 700 HLA-typed donors. Among the roughly 380 genotyped donors, approximately 81% belonged to the genetic ancestry cluster associated with self-reported Caucasian donors. The aim of the study was to test whether cataloging public T cell receptors could identify signatures of past pathogen exposure. Using immunosequencing, the study profiled T cell repertoires from around 680 subjects and related those repertoires to cytomegalovirus serostatus. Besides the first cohort of around 700 subjects, a separate validation cohort made up of roughly 120 different subjects was used. To predict cytomegalovirus infection status, the study brought together high-throughput TCR immunosequencing, statistical association of individual TCRs with disease status, and machine learning. In a later analysis, previously published TCR beta repertoires from fewer than 750 donors were re-analyzed and high-resolution HLA genotyping was added so that TCR occurrence patterns could be studied. The later analysis used no new phenotypic data to find candidate immune exposures, relying instead on TCR beta sequences and their occurrence across donors. An earlier analysis of several hundred of the donors applied high-throughput TCR beta sequencing to assess whether each TCR beta V gene segment acted as functional or pseudogenic. Donor age, sex, ethnicity and CMV serostatus were collected together with the repertoire data. In a later genetic analysis, genome-wide SNP genotypes for about three fifths of the roughly 670 donors were used, and that subset was treated as a discovery cohort. Every discovery cohort repertoire had been produced on one sequencing platform. Both class I and class II loci were covered by HLA typing, at four-digit resolution. Typing coverage differed by locus: A, B, C, DRB1 and DQB1 were typed in roughly 620-640 donors, DQA1 in 522, DPA1 in approximately 610, and DPB1 in about 450. Several DR-DQ haplotypes were treated as single units for association and clustering because of strong linkage in the cohort. On average, roughly 250,000 unique TCR beta nucleotide sequences were sequenced per donor among several hundred genotyped donors of the cohort, with around 19% of those sequences being non-productive.

From the cysteine through the phenylalanine, the CDR3 covers 14 amino acids. Of all the DNA, just the CDR3 is kept, 42 bases in frame from base 1. Based on the germline V gene, the CDR1 and CDR2 sequences are SNHLY and FYNNEI. Cut back by 2 bases and 3 bases, the V and J ends lie 8 bases apart. Preparation of the library involved the immunoSEQ multiplex PCR assay. A mixture of 60 forward primers for TCR Vbeta segments and 13 reverse primers for TCR Jbeta segments was used in the multiplex PCR. A multiplex PCR assay on genomic DNA amplified the CDR3 region of rearranged TCR beta genes. The amplified TCR beta libraries were sequenced on the Illumina HiSeq System as 87-base-pair reads. Per the original workflow: Across the 600 to 700 repertoires, a later analysis counted 80 million or so unique TCR beta chains, roughly 11 million of which were shared by at least two donors. Raw reads were error-corrected and collapsed into unique sequences with a nearest-neighbor algorithm that merged closely related sequences to remove PCR and sequencing errors. CDR3 sequences were aligned to IMGT reference sequences to assign V, D and J gene segments. For a sequence to be retained, a match of at least six nucleotides was required to both a V gene segment and a J gene segment. Rearrangements were classified as productive when the CDR3 lacked stop codons and remained in frame with V and J, and all other rearrangements were classified as non-productive. Following IMGT convention, CDR3 was defined as the stretch from the second conserved V-encoded cysteine to the conserved J-encoded phenylalanine. The earlier analysis of about 620 of the donors excluded sequences that lacked an unambiguous match to a single V gene segment. In an earlier analysis of 450 to 750 of the donors, a V segment was called functional when productive rearrangements were above 56.7%, and segregating when the standard deviation between donors exceeded 5%. A statistical classification framework was built for diagnosing cytomegalovirus status from the catalog of TCR beta chain sequences. A later analysis assigned V and J genes by comparing TCR nucleotide sequences with IMGT/GENE-DB human TR gene sequences. Using the TCRdist pipeline, a later analysis assigned CDR3 sequences along with most-parsimonious VDJ recombination scenarios. A later analysis defined each TCR beta chain by its CDR3 amino acid sequence plus V-gene family, and excluded reads lacking a unique V-gene family. To address suspected cross-contamination and a sequencing artifact, a later analysis removed around 590 highly shared, low-generation-probability nucleotide sequences. In a later analysis, a clonal expansion index was calculated for each public chain from normalized within-repertoire ranks of inferred template counts. In a later analysis, generation probabilities were computed with a VDJ recombination model fitted to out-of-frame rearrangements, and the resulting probabilities were checked against IGoR. In a later analysis, hypergeometric tests were used to score TCR-TCR, TCR-HLA and TCR-CMV co-occurrence, with a repertoire-size bias correction applied to TCR pairs. False discovery rates were estimated in a later analysis by permuting HLA or CMV assignments 20 times. In a later analysis, co-occurring TCRs were grouped using DBSCAN, and TCRdist sequence similarity was added for clustering within HLA-allele-positive subsets. Co-occurrence clustering excluded repertoires with fewer than 30,000 or more than 120,000 public chains, plus five with anomalous nucleotide sharing. TCRdb re-hosts the immuneACCESS table, in-frame sequences only. Its copies lack some clones; in the studies checked, an unresolved V gene accounts for under half of them, and the cause for the rest is not known. V, J and clone size were drawn from that table, and D and trimming were deduced from the DNA. The sample table shows 150,000 or so clones, and around 72% are seen once. The leading ten clones occupy about 4.3% of the sample.

In total, just over 650 healthy bone marrow donors made up the cohort. At the time of sampling, every cohort member was nominally healthy, though immune exposures that went unrecorded were likely present. The donor was CMV seropositive and was included in the group of about 290 seropositive cohort members. A peripheral blood sample was provided by each donor, and peripheral blood mononuclear cells were used for TCR beta sequencing. The Qiagen DNeasy Blood Extraction Kit was used to extract genomic DNA from the blood cell samples. On the study overall, not on this receptor specifically: Assigning TCR associations to individual alleles was difficult when HLA alleles, especially DR and DQ, strongly co-occurred. Some IMGT-functional V segments, including TRBV6-2 and TRBV6-3, could not be distinguished by the 87-base-pair reads and were therefore excluded. In a later analysis, several top co-occurrence clusters were reported to appear linked to parvovirus B19, influenza, CMV and Epstein-Barr virus. In a later analysis, 16,951 TCR beta sequences were associated with specific HLA alleles at a false discovery rate of 0.05. The study gave a list of about 160 TCR beta chains associated with cytomegalovirus. A later genetic analysis reported fewer N-insertions in productive TCRs among donors in an Asian-associated ancestry cluster than the approximately 700-donor mean. Only TCR beta chains were sequenced in this cohort, and the absence of alpha or paired-chain data limited detectable features. Cytomegalovirus status was reported to be diagnosed by the classifier with high specificity and sensitivity in both the original and validation cohorts. A later analysis found that TCR association rates varied across HLA loci, with DRB1 alleles showing the most associated TCRs and HLA-C alleles the fewest. A cluster of highly shared sequence variants was judged likely to be a technical artifact of the sequencing pipeline. Because some donors lacked HLA typing at each locus, the association tests relied only on the typed subset. The authors suggested that the approach could potentially be generalized to other disease states and immunological phenotypes. For the cohort, immune exposure information was limited to CMV serostatus. While some public TCRs were present in many individuals, most TCR sequences turned up only very rarely across donors. V-gene and J-gene trimming of TCR beta chains was associated with a missense DCLRE1C variant in a later genetic analysis, and the association was replicated in an independent cohort. Because counts were too low, more than 15 rarely observed V segments, including chromosome 9 orphons, were excluded from the earlier analysis of 587 of the donors. In vitro tests confirmed that a few of the cytomegalovirus-associated TCR beta chains recognize cytomegalovirus antigens. A further reported finding was that TCR beta sequences accurately predicted the HLA-A and HLA-B alleles for most subjects in the first cohort. Compared with equally common non-associated chains, HLA-associated TCR beta chains in a later analysis were more clonally expanded and had lower generation probabilities. The presence/absence analyses assumed that sequencing depth was roughly uniform across donors, and that assumption may not be true. Broadly in line with IMGT annotations, most TCR beta V segments showed up in productive rearrangements about 90% or about 30% of the time in an earlier analysis of around 550 of the donors. According to a later analysis, most CMV-associated TCR beta chains appeared to be HLA-restricted, and the HLA associations seemed to be driven largely by CMV exposure. Correlated functional status among segregating V segments might reflect linkage disequilibrium, but an unknown experimental factor could not be ruled out.

To note about this clone: Its antigen is currently not known. Nothing much larger sits one base from this clone, and base qualities are not available.

The sequenced sample was PBMCs. Recombination linked TRBV2 to TRBJ1-5; matching of 5 bases hints at TRBD1 as the D gene. The clonotype was recovered from a young man in good health and CMV-seropositive. The CDR3 protein sequence reads: CASSELTVNQPQHF. The nucleotide sequence is TGTGCCAGCAGTGAATTGACAGTCAATCAGCCCCAGCATTTT.